The following is a T cell receptor beta chain sequence with its context. Its antigen remains unidentified. These data originate in a study of beta chain features in type 1 diabetes. Study as a whole: Investigators examined 107,917,701 sorted cells across all samples.

The whole isolated RNA underwent reverse transcription, so sequencing captured expressed TCRB transcripts. Using immunoSEQ multiplex PCR, the repertoire was profiled, and TCRdb retains in-frame clones only, with some absent. The table lists 300,000 to 400,000 clones, approximately 8% of them singletons. Study-wide points: Any HLA-type effect on TCRB rearrangement remained unresolved here. For patients, the naive, central memory and Treg TCRB repertoires appeared more alike than for healthy donors.

CDR1 MNHEY and CDR2 SVGAGI come from the germline V gene. This CDR3 is built from 13 residues. V dropped 0 bases and J dropped 8 bases, with 7 bases sitting between them. This rearrangement joins TRBV6-5 to TRBJ1-4; D not certain. The sequenced material came from central memory CD4+ T cells from blood. This clonotype originated in a woman aged 18-29 years in good health. CDR3 DNA sequence: TGTGCCAGCAGTTACTCGGGGTACGAAAAACTGTTTTTT. Residues: CASSYSGYEKLFF.